This T cell receptor beta chain was sequenced for a study of beta chain features in type 1 diabetes. The germline CDR1 and CDR2 sequences are ENHRY and SYGVKD. The CDR3 has 13 amino acids. The ends were cut back, 6 bases at V and 2 bases at J, with 11 bases in the middle. Stem cell-like memory, regulatory, central memory and naive CD4+ cells were sorted via CD45RO/CCR7/CD25/CD127/CD95/CD27. Concerning this clone itself: Its antigen remains unknown.

Overall study results and limits: cDNA-based reads could over-represent cells with high TCR expression.

What was sequenced were expressed TCRB transcripts, since all of the isolated RNA had been reverse transcribed. Repertoires were generated with immunoSEQ multiplex PCR, while TCRdb's copy carries only in-frame clones and drops some. The data contain 15,000 to 17,000 clones, 43% of them singletons. The sequenced material came from stem cell memory CD4+ T cells from blood. This chain uses TRBV10-3 with TRBJ2-7, with D perhaps TRBD1 (6 bases). This clonotype was sampled from a woman in her forties in good health. The CDR3 reads CAISQGSTYEQYF. The CDR3 bases are TGTGCCATCAGCCAGGGGTCTACCTACGAGCAGTACTTC.